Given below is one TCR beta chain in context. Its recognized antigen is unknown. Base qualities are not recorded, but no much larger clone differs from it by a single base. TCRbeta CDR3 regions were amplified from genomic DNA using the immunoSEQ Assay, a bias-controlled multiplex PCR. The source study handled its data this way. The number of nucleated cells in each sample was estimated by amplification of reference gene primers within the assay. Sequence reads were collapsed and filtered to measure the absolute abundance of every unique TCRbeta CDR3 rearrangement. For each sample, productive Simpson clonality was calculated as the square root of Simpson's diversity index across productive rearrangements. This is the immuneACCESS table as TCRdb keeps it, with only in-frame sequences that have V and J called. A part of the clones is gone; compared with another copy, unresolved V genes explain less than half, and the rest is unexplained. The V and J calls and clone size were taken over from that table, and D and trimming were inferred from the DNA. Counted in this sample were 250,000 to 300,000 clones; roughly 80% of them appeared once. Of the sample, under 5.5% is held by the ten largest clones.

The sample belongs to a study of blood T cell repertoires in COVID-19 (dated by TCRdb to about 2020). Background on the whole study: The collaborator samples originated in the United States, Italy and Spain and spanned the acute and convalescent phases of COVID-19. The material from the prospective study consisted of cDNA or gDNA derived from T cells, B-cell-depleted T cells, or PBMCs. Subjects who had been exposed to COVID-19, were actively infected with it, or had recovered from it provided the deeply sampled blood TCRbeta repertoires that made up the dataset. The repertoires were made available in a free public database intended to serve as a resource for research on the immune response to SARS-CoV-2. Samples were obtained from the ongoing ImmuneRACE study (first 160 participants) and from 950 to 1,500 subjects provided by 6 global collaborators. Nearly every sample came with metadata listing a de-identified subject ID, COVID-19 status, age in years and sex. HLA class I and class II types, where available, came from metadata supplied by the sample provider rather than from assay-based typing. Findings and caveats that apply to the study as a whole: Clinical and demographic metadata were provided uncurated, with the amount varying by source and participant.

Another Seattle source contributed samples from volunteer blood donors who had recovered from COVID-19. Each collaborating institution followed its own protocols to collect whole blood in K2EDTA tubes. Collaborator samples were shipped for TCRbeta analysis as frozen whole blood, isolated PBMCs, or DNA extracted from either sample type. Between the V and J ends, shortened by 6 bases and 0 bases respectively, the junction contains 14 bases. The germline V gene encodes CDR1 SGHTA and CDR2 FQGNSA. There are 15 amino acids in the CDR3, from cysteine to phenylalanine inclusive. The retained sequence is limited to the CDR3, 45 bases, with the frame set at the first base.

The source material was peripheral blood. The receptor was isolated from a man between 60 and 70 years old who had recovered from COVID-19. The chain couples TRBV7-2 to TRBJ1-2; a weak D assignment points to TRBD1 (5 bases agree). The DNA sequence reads TGTGCCAGCAGTTTACAGGATATAGCTAACTATGGCTACACCTTC. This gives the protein CASSLQDIANYGYTF.